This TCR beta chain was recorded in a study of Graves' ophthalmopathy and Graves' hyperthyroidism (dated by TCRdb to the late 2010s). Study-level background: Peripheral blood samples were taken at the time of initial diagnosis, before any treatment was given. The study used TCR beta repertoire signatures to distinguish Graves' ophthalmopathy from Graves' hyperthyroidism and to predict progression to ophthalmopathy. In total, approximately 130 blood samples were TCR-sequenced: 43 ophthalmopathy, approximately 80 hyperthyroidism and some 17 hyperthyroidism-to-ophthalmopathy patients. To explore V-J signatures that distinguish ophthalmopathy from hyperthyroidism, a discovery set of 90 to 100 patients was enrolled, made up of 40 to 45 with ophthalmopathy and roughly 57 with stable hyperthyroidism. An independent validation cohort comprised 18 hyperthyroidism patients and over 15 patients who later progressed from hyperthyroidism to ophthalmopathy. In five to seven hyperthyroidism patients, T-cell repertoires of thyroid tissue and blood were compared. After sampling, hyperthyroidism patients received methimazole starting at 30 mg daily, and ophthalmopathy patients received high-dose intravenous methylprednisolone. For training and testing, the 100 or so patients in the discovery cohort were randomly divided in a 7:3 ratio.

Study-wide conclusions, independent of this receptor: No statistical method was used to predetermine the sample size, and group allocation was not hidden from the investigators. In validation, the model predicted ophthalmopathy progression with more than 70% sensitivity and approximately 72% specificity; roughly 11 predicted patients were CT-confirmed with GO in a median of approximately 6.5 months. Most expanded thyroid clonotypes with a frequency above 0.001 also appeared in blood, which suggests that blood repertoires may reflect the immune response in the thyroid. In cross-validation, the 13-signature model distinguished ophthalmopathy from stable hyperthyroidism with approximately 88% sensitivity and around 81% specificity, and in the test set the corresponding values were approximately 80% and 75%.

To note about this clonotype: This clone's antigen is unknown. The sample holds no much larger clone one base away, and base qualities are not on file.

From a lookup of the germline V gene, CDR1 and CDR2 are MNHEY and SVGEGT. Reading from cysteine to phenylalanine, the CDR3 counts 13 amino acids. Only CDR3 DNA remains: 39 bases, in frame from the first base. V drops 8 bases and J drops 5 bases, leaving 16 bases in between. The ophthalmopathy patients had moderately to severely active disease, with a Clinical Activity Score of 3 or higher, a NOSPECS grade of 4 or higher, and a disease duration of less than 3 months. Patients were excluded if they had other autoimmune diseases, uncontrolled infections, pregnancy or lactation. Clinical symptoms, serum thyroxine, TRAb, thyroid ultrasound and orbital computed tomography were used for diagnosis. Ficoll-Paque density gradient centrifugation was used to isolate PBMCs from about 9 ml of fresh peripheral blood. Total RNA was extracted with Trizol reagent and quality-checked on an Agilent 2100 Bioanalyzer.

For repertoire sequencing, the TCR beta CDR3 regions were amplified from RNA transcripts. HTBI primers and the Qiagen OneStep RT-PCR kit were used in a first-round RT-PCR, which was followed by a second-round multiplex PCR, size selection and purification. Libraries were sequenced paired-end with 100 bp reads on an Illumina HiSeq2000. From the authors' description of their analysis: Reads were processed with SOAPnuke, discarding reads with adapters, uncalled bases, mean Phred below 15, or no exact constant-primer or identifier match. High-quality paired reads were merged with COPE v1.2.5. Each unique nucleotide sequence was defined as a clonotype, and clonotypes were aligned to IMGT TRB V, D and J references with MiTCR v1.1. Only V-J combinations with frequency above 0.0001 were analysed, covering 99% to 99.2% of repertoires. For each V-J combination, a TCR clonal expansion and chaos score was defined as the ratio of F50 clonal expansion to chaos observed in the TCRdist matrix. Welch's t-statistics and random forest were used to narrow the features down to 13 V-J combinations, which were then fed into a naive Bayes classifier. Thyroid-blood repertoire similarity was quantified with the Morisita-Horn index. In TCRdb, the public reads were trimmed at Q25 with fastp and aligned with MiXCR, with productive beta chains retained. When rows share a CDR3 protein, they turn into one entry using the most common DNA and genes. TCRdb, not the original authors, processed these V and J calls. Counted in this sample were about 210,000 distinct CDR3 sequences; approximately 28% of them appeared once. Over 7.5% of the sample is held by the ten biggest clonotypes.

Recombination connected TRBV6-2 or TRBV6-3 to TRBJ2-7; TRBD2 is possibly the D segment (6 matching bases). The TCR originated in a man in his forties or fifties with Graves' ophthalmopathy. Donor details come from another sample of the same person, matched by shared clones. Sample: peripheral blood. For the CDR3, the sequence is CASVRRAENEQYF. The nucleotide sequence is TGTGCCAGCGTGAGGAGGGCCGAGAACGAGCAGTACTTC.